The sample holds a few counts of the clone carrying this TCR beta chain. The data belong to a study of T-cell memory formation after mild COVID-19. In the study overall: TCR clustering was largely donor specific.

Per the germline V gene, CDR1 is SGHRS and CDR2 is YFSETQ. CDR3 length: 14 amino acids. Trimming at V came to 5 bases and at J to 2 bases, leaving 6 bases not matched to a gene. TCRdb processed the 5' RACE reads anew with MiXCR; each CDR3 protein has one entry. The data contain 400,000 or so distinct CDR3 sequences, over 15% of them seen just once; the ten biggest clones take up around 8.4%. The TCR comes from an adult woman who had mild COVID-19 (a few samples of this study predate the infection). Cell type and time point are not known. The chain is built from TRBV5-1 and TRBJ1-1; 7 nucleotides align to TRBD1. Sequenced input: PBMCs or a T cell subset sorted from them (not recorded which). The CDR3 sequence: CASRLGTANTEAFF. The CDR3 bases are TGCGCCAGCAGGTTAGGGACAGCAAACACTGAAGCTTTCTTT.